These T cell receptor beta chains were read from a single sample in a study of cytomegalovirus exposure and HLA in healthy donors. Some clones are missing from TCRdb's copy, which holds only in-frame ones; the method was immunoSEQ multiplex PCR. Here the sample spans under 100,000 clones, 70% to 85% being singletons. Source material: PBMCs. The receptors come from a human donor in good health. The CDR3 runs from the conserved cysteine through the conserved F or W. The D gene is left open where the match is weak. Size values are once, few and many counts, or a class for expanded clones, and some rows have none.

V: TRBV12-5; size: NA; D: NA; J: TRBJ2-3; DNA: TGTGCTAGTGGCTACTTTGGTACATGGGGGGGCAACACAGATACGCAGTATTTT; CDR3: CASGYFGTWGGNTDTQYF
V: TRBV5-4; size: NA; D: NA; J: TRBJ2-3; DNA: TGTGCCAGCAGCTTGGGGGGGCAGGGTAGCACAGATACGCAGTATTTT; CDR3: CASSLGGQGSTDTQYF
V: TRBV5-6; size: NA; D: NA; J: TRBJ1-4; DNA: TGTGCCAGCAGCAGGACTCCCACCGCGACTAATAAAAAACTGTTTTTT; CDR3: CASSRTPTATNKKLFF
V: TRBV5-1; size: NA; D: NA; J: TRBJ2-6; DNA: TGCGCCAGCAGCTTGGACATTTCTGGGGCCAACGTCCTGACTTTC; CDR3: CASSLDISGANVLTF
V: TRBV2; size: NA; D: TRBD2; J: TRBJ2-7; DNA: TGTGCCAGTTACCTAGCGGGGGGAACCGAGCAGTACTTC; CDR3: CASYLAGGTEQYF
V: TRBV2; size: once; D: NA; J: TRBJ2-7; DNA: TGTGCCAGCAGTGAAGAGGCAGGGGAGGGTGGGTACGAGCAGTACTTC; CDR3: CASSEEAGEGGYEQYF
V: TRBV2; size: NA; D: NA; J: TRBJ2-2; DNA: TGTGCCAGCAGTGAAGTGGGAGGCCGGTTCGGGGAGCTGTTTTTT; CDR3: CASSEVGGRFGELFF
V: TRBV5-1; size: NA; D: NA; J: TRBJ2-7; DNA: TGCGCCAGCAGCTTGGACTACGTCGGGGAGCAGTACTTC; CDR3: CASSLDYVGEQYF
V: TRBV15; size: NA; D: TRBD2; J: TRBJ2-5; DNA: TGTGCCACGTTACTAGCGGGGGGGCAAGAGACCCAGTACTTC; CDR3: CATLLAGGQETQYF
V: TRBV7-9; size: NA; D: NA; J: TRBJ2-3; DNA: TGTGCCAGCAGCCCCCTTAGCACAGATACGCAGTATTTT; CDR3: CASSPLSTDTQYF
V: TRBV6-5; size: NA; D: NA; J: TRBJ1-6; DNA: TGTGCCAGCAGTACAGCAGCTCACAATTCACCCCTCCACTTT; CDR3: CASSTAAHNSPLHF
V: TRBV5-6; size: NA; D: NA; J: TRBJ1-3; DNA: TGTGCCAGCAGCTTGGGCTCTAGCTCTGGAAACACCATATATTTT; CDR3: CASSLGSSSGNTIYF
V: TRBV6-5; size: few; D: NA; J: TRBJ2-1; DNA: TGTGCCAGCAGTTACCGGGACAACAATGAGCAGTTCTTC; CDR3: CASSYRDNNEQFF
V: TRBV5-1; size: NA; D: TRBD2; J: TRBJ2-2; DNA: TGCGCCAGCGACAGGACTAGCGGGGGGAGGAACACCGGGGAGCTGTTTTTT; CDR3: CASDRTSGGRNTGELFF